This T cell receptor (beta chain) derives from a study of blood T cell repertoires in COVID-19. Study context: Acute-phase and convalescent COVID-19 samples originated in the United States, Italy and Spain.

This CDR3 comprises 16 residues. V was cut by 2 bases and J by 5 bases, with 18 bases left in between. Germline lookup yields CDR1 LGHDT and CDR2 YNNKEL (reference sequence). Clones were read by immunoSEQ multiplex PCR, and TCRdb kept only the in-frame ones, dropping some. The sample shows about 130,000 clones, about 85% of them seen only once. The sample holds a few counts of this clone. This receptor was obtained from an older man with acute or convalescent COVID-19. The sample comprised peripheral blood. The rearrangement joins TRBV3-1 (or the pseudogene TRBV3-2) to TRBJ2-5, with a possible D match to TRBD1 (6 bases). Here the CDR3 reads CASSQRLAGTRETQYF. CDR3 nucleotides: TGTGCCAGCAGCCAAAGATTGGCAGGGACAAGGGAGACCCAGTACTTC.